The clone carrying this TCR beta chain was seen only once. Antigen specificity is unknown. This sample stems from a study of T cell responses to AZD1222 COVID-19 vaccine. Study-wide results and limits: Spike-specific TCR breadth and depth grew following two AZD1222 doses. Unmutated variant regions are reportedly the target of nearly half of TCRs that are spike-specific.

Trimming cost V 6 bases and J 5 bases, with 14 bases left between them. Germline CDR1 and CDR2: MNHEY and SMNVEV (reference sequence). This CDR3 is built from 14 residues. Repertoires were generated with immunoSEQ multiplex PCR, while TCRdb's copy carries only in-frame clones and drops some. The top ten clones hold less than 1.5% of a sample with fewer than 200,000 clones, 85% to 95% of them seen once. The clonotype comes from an adult in good health. The sequencing used peripheral blood, collected on day 0 of AZD1222 vaccination. The chain couples TRBV27 to TRBJ1-5; D uncertain. CDR3: CASRAVEGHQPQHF. In nucleotides, the CDR3 is TGTGCCAGCAGAGCGGTGGAGGGCCATCAGCCCCAGCATTTT.